The T cell receptor (beta chain) described here comes from a study of blood T cell repertoires in COVID-19. Overall study: The United States, Italy and Spain were the sources of the acute and convalescent COVID-19 samples. T cells, B-cell-depleted T cells, or PBMCs provided the cDNA or gDNA that served as material.

Patients from Seattle were sampled longitudinally, starting during active infection. This CDR3 contains 13 residues. Germline V gene sequence: CDR1 KGHDR, CDR2 SFDVKD. V lost 2 bases and J lost 5, with 9 bases in between. Original methodology: The assay estimated nucleated cells by amplifying reference gene primers. Generated by immunoSEQ multiplex PCR, the TCRdb table keeps only in-frame clones and is missing some. The V and J calls and clone size were taken over from that table, and D and trimming were inferred from the DNA. The sample holds about 120,000 clones; 81% are singletons and the top ten take about 18%.

This receptor was identified in a man aged 30 to 39 with COVID-19, enrolled during active disease. This chain uses TRBV24-1 with TRBJ2-7; D is possibly TRBD1 (5 bases). What was sequenced was peripheral blood. The CDR3 DNA reads as TGTGCCACCAGTGATTCAAGCAGGGACGAGCAGTACTTC. It yields the protein CATSDSSRDEQYF.